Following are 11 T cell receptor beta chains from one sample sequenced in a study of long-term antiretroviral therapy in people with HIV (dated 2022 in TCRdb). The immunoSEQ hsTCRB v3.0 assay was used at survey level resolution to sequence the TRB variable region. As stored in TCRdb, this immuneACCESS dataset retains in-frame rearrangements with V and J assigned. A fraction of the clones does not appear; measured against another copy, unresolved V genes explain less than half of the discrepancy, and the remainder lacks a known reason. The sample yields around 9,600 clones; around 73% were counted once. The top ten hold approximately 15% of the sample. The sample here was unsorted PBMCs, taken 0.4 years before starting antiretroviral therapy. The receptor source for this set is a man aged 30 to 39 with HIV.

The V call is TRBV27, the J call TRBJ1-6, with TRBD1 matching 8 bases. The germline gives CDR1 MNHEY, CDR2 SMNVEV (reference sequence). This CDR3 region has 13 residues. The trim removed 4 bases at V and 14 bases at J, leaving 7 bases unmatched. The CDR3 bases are TGTGCCAGCAGTTGGGACAGGCGCGTCACCCTCCACTTT. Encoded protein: CASSWDRRVTLHF.

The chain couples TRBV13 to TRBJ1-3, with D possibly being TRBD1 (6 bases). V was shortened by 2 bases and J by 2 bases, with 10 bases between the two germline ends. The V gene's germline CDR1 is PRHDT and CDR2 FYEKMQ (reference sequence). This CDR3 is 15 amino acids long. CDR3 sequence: CASSLQGLTGNTIYF. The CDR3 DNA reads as TGTGCCAGCAGCTTACAGGGGCTGACTGGAAACACCATATATTTT.

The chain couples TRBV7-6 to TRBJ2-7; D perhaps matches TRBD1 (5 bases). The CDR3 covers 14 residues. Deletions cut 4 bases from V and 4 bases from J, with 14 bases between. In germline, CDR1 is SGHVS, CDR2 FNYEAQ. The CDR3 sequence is CASSYGAGDYEQYF. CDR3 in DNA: TGTGCCAGCAGCTATGGGGCAGGAGATTACGAGCAGTACTTC. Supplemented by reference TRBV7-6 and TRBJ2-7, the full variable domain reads GAGVSQSPRYKVTKRGQDVALRCDPISGHVSLYWYRQALGQGPEFLTYFNYEAQQDKSGLPNDRFSAERPEGSISTLTIQRTEQRDSAMYRCASSYGAGDYEQYFGPGTRLTVT.

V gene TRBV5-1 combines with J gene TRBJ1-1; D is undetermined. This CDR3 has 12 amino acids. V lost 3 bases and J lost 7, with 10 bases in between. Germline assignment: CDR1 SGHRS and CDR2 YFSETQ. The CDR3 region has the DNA TGCGCCAGCAGCTCGACTGGTGTTGAAGCTTTCTTT. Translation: CASSSTGVEAFF.

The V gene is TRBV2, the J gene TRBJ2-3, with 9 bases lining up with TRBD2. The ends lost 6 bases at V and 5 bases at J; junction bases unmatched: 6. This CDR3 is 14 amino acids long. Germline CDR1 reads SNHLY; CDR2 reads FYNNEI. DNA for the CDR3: TGTGCCAGCAGGGAGGGACTAGCCAAAGATACGCAGTATTTT. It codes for CASREGLAKDTQYF.

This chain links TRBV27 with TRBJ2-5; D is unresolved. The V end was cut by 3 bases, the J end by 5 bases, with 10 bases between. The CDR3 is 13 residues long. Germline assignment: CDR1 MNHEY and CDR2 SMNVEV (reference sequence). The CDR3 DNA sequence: TGTGCCAGCAGTTTTGGGGTGCACGAGACCCAGTACTTC. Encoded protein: CASSFGVHETQYF.

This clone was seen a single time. As DNA, the CDR3 is TGCGCCAGCAGCCAAGGTGCTCAGGGACTGAAGCATATACGGGAGCAGTACTTC. Amino acid sequence: CASSQGAQGLKHIREQYF. This chain connects TRBV4-1 to TRBJ2-7; D might be TRBD2 (6 bases). The CDR3 runs to 18 residues. Germline CDR1 is MGHRA and CDR2 is YSYEKL. The ends were cut back, 1 base at V and 7 bases at J, with 26 bases in the middle.

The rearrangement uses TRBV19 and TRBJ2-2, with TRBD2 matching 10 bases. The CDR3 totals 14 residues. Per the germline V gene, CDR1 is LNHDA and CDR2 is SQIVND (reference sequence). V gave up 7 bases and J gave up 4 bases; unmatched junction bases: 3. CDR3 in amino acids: CASNPSGSTGELFF. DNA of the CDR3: TGTGCCAGTAACCCTAGCGGGAGCACCGGGGAGCTGTTTTTT.

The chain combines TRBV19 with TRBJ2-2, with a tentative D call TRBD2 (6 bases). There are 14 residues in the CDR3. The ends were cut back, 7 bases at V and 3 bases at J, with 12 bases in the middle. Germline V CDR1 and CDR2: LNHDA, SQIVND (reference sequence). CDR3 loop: CASTRWEDTGELFF. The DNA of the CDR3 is TGTGCCAGTACCCGGTGGGAGGACACCGGGGAGCTGTTTTTT.

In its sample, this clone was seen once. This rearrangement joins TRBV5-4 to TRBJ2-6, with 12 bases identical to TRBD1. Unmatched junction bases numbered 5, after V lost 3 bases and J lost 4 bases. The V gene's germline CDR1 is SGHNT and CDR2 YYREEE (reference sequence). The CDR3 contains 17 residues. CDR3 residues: CASSSPGQGAGANVLTF. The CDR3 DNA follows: TGTGCCAGCAGCTCCCCGGGACAGGGGGCCGGGGCCAACGTCCTGACTTTC. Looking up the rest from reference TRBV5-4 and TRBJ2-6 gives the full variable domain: ETGVTQSPTHLIKTRGQQVTLRCSSQSGHNTVSWYQQALGQGPQFIFQYYREEENGRGNFPPRFSGLQFPNYSSELNVNALELDDSALYLCASSSPGQGAGANVLTFGAGSRLTVL.

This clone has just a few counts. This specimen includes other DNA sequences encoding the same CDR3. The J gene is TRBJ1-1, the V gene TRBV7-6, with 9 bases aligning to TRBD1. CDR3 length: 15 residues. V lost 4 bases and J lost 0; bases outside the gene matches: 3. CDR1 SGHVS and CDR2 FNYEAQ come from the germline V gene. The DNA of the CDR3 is TGTGCCAGCAGCTCCGGACAGGGGATGAACACTGAAGCTTTCTTT. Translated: CASSSGQGMNTEAFF.